Listed below are T cell receptor beta chains from one sample, sequenced in a study of CD4+ T cells in melanoma. Profiled with immunoSEQ multiplex PCR; TCRdb holds only in-frame clones, not every one. The sample holds about 10,000 clones, over 60% seen once. The sample comprised cells from a culture (not recorded whether cultured in vitro). The source is a human donor with melanoma. CDR3s include the opening cysteine and the closing phenylalanine or tryptophan. The D gene is left open where the match is weak. Expanded clones are given a class, and other clones once, few, many or no size at all.

V,J,size,D,DNA,CDR3
TRBV6-1,TRBJ1-5,.,.,TGTGCCAGCAGTGATTGGGGATTCTATAGCAATCAGCCCCAGCATTTT,CASSDWGFYSNQPQHF
TRBV7-2,TRBJ2-5,.,TRBD2,TGTGCCAGCAGCCCACCCGGGACTAGCGCGTACCAAGAGACCCAGTACTTC,CASSPPGTSAYQETQYF
TRBV19,TRBJ2-5,once,TRBD1,TGTGCCAGTAGTATCGGGGCAGGGGGAAAGAGGGAGACCCAGTACTTC,CASSIGAGGKRETQYF
TRBV2,TRBJ2-1,.,TRBD2,TGTGCCAGCAGTGAAGATAGTCGGGGGGACTACAATGAGCAGTTCTTC,CASSEDSRGDYNEQFF
TRBV7-2,TRBJ2-5,.,TRBD2,TGTGCCAGCAGCCTTATTGGTGGTAGCGGGGAGACCCAGTACTTC,CASSLIGGSGETQYF
TRBV2,TRBJ1-2,.,TRBD1,TGTGCCACCGAGAAGACAGGGGGCTATGGCTACACCTTC,CATEKTGGYGYTF
TRBV19,TRBJ2-5,.,.,TGTGCCAGCAGATACAGGGGAGGGGAGACCCAGTACTTC,CASRYRGGETQYF
TRBV7-9,TRBJ2-1,medium-sized,TRBD2,TGTGCCGGTAGCGGGGGCGCTTACAATGAGCAGTTCTTC,CAGSGGAYNEQFF
TRBV30,TRBJ2-5,.,.,TGTGCCGGGAACCTACAGGGAGGAGAGACCCAGTACTTC,CAGNLQGGETQYF
TRBV2,TRBJ2-1,once,.,TGTGCCAGCAGTTTACAGGGAAACGAGCAGTTCTTC,CASSLQGNEQFF